These T cell receptor beta chains were read from a single sample in a study of spatial heterogeneity in lung cancer. TCRdb re-analysed the 5' RACE reads in MiXCR, keeping a single row per CDR3 protein. Of around 26,000 distinct CDR3 sequences in the sample, around 7% were seen once. The source was PBMCs, collected at surgery. These receptors were obtained from a male donor with early-stage non-small cell lung cancer. CDR3s include the opening cysteine and the closing phenylalanine or tryptophan. The D gene is left open where the match is weak. A row's size may be missing; if present it is once, few, many or a size class.

V gene: TRBV28; D gene: .; clone size: many; CDR3 protein: CASSLPGVTEAFF
V gene: TRBV10-3; D gene: TRBD2; clone size: many; CDR3 protein: CAIRLAGPYEQFF
V gene: TRBV7-2; D gene: TRBD2; clone size: few; CDR3 protein: CASSFSGGVAETQYF
V gene: TRBV9; D gene: .; clone size: many; CDR3 protein: CASSVPTSTGELFF
V gene: TRBV27; D gene: TRBD1; clone size: few; CDR3 protein: CASSSRETGVNEQFF
V gene: TRBV7-8; D gene: TRBD1; clone size: many; CDR3 protein: CASSSFAGTGYNEQFF
V gene: TRBV10-3; D gene: .; clone size: many; CDR3 protein: CATSVKETQYF
V gene: TRBV28; D gene: .; clone size: many; CDR3 protein: CVTNSRSTDSATGYTF
V gene: TRBV7-9; D gene: TRBD2; clone size: few; CDR3 protein: CASSPWPGTKDGETQYF
V gene: TRBV7-3; D gene: .; clone size: few; CDR3 protein: CASSLIGTGLSGSSRSFYNEQFF
V gene: TRBV7-2; D gene: TRBD1; clone size: .; CDR3 protein: CASSPRQGSTDTQYF
V gene: TRBV10-3; D gene: .; clone size: many; CDR3 protein: CAIEGQHNEQFF
V gene: TRBV6-5; D gene: .; clone size: few; CDR3 protein: CASSKITGELFF
V gene: TRBV12-3/TRBV12-4; D gene: .; clone size: many; CDR3 protein: CASSLRSTGYTF
V gene: TRBV10-1; D gene: .; clone size: many; CDR3 protein: CASRSADTQYF
V gene: TRBV12-3/TRBV12-4; D gene: TRBD2; clone size: few; CDR3 protein: CASSLRGGLAGYEQFF
V gene: TRBV12-3/TRBV12-4; D gene: .; clone size: many; CDR3 protein: CASSSPSTDFSNQPQHF
V gene: TRBV18; D gene: .; clone size: few; CDR3 protein: CASSLQGSNYGYTF
V gene: TRBV5-5; D gene: TRBD1; clone size: many; CDR3 protein: CASSFPTGATEAFF
V gene: TRBV7-2; D gene: .; clone size: .; CDR3 protein: CASSLARHRSGNTIYF
V gene: TRBV20-1; D gene: TRBD2; clone size: many; CDR3 protein: CSAVPLLAGVTQYF
V gene: TRBV5-1; D gene: .; clone size: many; CDR3 protein: CASSLRAGVGIQYF
V gene: TRBV7-9; D gene: TRBD1; clone size: few; CDR3 protein: CASSGGTELRPLHF
V gene: TRBV20-1; D gene: .; clone size: many; CDR3 protein: CSASKTSMNTEAFF
V gene: TRBV20-1; D gene: .; clone size: many; CDR3 protein: CSASPANHHSGNTIYF
V gene: TRBV9; D gene: .; clone size: .; CDR3 protein: CASSVEPGPGEQYF
V gene: TRBV18; D gene: .; clone size: many; CDR3 protein: CASSPPLERQLFF
V gene: TRBV29-1; D gene: .; clone size: .; CDR3 protein: CSVEVGREETQYF
V gene: TRBV2; D gene: TRBD1; clone size: many; CDR3 protein: CASMARGRYEQYF
V gene: TRBV11-1; D gene: TRBD1; clone size: many; CDR3 protein: CASSRYQQGVGEAFF
V gene: TRBV20-1; D gene: TRBD1; clone size: few; CDR3 protein: CSASDRATSTDTQYF
V gene: TRBV23-1; D gene: .; clone size: many; CDR3 protein: CASSQSSGAPFSNQPQHF
V gene: TRBV4-3; D gene: .; clone size: few; CDR3 protein: CASSQQTTIYEQYF
V gene: TRBV2; D gene: .; clone size: medium-sized; CDR3 protein: CASSDQGMNTEAFF
V gene: TRBV5-1; D gene: .; clone size: few; CDR3 protein: CASSLRLSENTEAFF
V gene: TRBV28; D gene: TRBD1; clone size: medium-sized; CDR3 protein: CASSSTGGRNGYTF
V gene: TRBV2; D gene: .; clone size: many; CDR3 protein: CASSEVSGNYGYTF
V gene: TRBV7-2; D gene: .; clone size: few; CDR3 protein: CASSLFRDYGYTF
V gene: TRBV6-2/TRBV6-3; D gene: TRBD1; clone size: .; CDR3 protein: CASKQGQGELQPQHF
V gene: TRBV9; D gene: TRBD2; clone size: many; CDR3 protein: CASRGTSGTTGELFF
V gene: TRBV6-1; D gene: TRBD1; clone size: .; CDR3 protein: CASGQVKTPLHF
V gene: TRBV24-1; D gene: TRBD1; clone size: many; CDR3 protein: CATSGGQLANYGYTF
V gene: TRBV7-2; D gene: .; clone size: .; CDR3 protein: CASSLVMGGGEAFF
V gene: TRBV28; D gene: .; clone size: medium-sized; CDR3 protein: CASSFVRRGPQHF
V gene: TRBV5-4; D gene: TRBD1; clone size: few; CDR3 protein: CASQTQFQGDGYTF
V gene: TRBV19; D gene: TRBD2; clone size: .; CDR3 protein: CASSTSGTSGSLGQYF
V gene: TRBV12-3/TRBV12-4; D gene: .; clone size: many; CDR3 protein: CASSLADRGETQYF
V gene: TRBV20-1; D gene: .; clone size: .; CDR3 protein: CSARETGELFF
V gene: TRBV20-1; D gene: .; clone size: many; CDR3 protein: CSAWIRGGEQYF
V gene: TRBV12-3/TRBV12-4; D gene: .; clone size: many; CDR3 protein: CASSWDTGNTEAFF
V gene: TRBV21-1; D gene: .; clone size: .; CDR3 protein: CASSTSSLTGGGLAFGGYTF
V gene: TRBV2; D gene: TRBD1; clone size: few; CDR3 protein: CASSRQGVNTGELFF
V gene: TRBV6-5; D gene: .; clone size: many; CDR3 protein: CASIEDGYGELFF
V gene: TRBV28; D gene: TRBD2; clone size: many; CDR3 protein: CASSPSLTSVHNEQFF
V gene: TRBV24-1; D gene: TRBD1; clone size: many; CDR3 protein: CATIEFDRVEDEQFF
V gene: TRBV20-1; D gene: TRBD2; clone size: .; CDR3 protein: CSAGPGGETQYF
V gene: TRBV11-2; D gene: TRBD1; clone size: many; CDR3 protein: CASSLDNPRTGNGYTF
V gene: TRBV20-1; D gene: .; clone size: .; CDR3 protein: CSARDPTETSDTQYF